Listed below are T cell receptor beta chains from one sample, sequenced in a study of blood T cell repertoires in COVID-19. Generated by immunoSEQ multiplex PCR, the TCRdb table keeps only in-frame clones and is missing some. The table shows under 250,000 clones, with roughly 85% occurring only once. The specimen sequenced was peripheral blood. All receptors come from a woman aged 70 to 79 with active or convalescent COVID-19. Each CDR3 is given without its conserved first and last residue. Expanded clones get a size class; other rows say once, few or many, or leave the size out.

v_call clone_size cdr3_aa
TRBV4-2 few ASSQDWSGDEKLF
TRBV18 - ASSPDTDYGYT
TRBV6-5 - ASSSGLLNTGELF
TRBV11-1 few ASSPTGERRYEQH
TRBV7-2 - ASSLDNYQPQH
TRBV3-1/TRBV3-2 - ASSQEYPSGSGNTIY
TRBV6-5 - ASSPLGGFEGYT
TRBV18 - ASSGQGSQPQH
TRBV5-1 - ASSMGTSGFQETQY
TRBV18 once ASSPGSLQETQY
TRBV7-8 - ASSLNRGRSPLH
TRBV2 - ASSVQGVTSVEGYT
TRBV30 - AWTRSFNYGYT
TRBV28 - ASSTPSGAGTEAF
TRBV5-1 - ASSPNPQWHTEAF
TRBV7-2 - ASRHQEGGNTIY
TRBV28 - ASVAGGSSYEQY
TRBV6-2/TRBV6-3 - ASTPRQNTEAF
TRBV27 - ASSLKSPGVQPQH
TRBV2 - ASVQGADTQY
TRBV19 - ASRRVDEQF
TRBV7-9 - ASSLPRGGPDTQY
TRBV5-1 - ASSSGDGTGNYGYT
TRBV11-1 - ASSKAGTGYYEQY
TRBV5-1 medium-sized ASSPERPSGANVLT
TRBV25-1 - ASNRGGTPLH
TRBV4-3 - ASSQDRGGTEAF
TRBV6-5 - ASSLSGEQY
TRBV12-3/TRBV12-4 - ASSLVRDSPLH
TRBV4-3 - ASSQDRQGGNTIY
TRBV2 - ASTGQNTEAF
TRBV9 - APSVGGGLSSYNEQF
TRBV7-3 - ASSKTGGEDTQY
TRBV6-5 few ASRLTDDYGYT
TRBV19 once ASSIGASGGGGYNEQF
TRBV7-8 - ASSEAYGSSGNTIY
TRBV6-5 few ASSYSWQAHEQY
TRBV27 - ASSARQRPEKLF
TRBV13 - ASSLNRLSYEQY
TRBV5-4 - ASSEDYARSDTQY
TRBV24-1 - AITLHDRGNQPQH
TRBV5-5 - ASSLQNTEAF
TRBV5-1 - ATTLGGSSYNEQF
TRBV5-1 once ASSPWGLDQETQY
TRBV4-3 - ASSRIPGGETQY
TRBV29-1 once SVGATSGGFYEQY
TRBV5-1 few ASSLRGQGNGYT